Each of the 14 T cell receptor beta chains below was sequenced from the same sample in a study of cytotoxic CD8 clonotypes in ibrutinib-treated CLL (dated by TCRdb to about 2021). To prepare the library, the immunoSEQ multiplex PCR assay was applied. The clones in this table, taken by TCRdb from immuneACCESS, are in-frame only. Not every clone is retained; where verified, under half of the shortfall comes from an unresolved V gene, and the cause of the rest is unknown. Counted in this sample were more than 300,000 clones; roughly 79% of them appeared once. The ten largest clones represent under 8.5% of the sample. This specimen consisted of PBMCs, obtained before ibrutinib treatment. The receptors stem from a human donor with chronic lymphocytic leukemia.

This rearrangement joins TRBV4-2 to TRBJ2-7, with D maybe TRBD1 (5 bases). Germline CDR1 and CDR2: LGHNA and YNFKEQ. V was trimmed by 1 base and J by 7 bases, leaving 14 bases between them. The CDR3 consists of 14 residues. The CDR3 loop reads CASSQGGLSLEQYF. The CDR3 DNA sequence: TGTGCCAGCAGCCAAGGGGGCTTATCGTTGGAGCAGTACTTC.

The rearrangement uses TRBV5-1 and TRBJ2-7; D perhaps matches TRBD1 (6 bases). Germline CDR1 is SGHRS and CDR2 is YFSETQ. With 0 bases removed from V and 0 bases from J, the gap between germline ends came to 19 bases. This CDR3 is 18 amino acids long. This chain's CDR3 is CASSLVAGAERSSYEQYF. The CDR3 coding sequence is TGCGCCAGCAGCTTGGTGGCAGGGGCTGAAAGAAGCTCCTACGAGCAGTACTTC.

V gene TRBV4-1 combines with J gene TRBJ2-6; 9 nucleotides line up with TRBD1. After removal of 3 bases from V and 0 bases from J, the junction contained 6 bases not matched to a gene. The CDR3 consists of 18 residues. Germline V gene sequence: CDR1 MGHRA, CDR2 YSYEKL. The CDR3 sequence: CASSHSGTGSSGANVLTF. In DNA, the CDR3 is TGCGCCAGCAGCCACTCCGGGACAGGGAGCTCTGGGGCCAACGTCCTGACTTTC.

The CDR3 is CASSEGWAADTQYF. The CDR3, as DNA: TGTGCCAGCAGTGAAGGGTGGGCGGCAGATACGCAGTATTTT. The J gene is TRBJ2-3, the V gene TRBV6-1; no clear D gene. Trimming took off 1 base at V and 4 bases at J, with 9 bases between the two ends. The CDR3 covers 14 residues. CDR1 is MNHNS, CDR2 SASEGT, per germline.

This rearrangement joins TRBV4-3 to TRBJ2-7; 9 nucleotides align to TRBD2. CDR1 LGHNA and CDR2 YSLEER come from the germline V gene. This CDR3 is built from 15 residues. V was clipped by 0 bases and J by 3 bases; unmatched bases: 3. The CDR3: CASSQEGSGSYEQYF. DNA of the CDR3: TGCGCCAGCAGCCAAGAGGGTAGCGGGAGCTACGAGCAGTACTTC.

The CDR3 nucleotides are TGTGCCAGCAGCTTCCAACCCTCGGGACAAAACACCGGGGAGCTGTTTTTT. Translation gives CASSFQPSGQNTGELFF. The genes are TRBV5-4 and TRBJ2-2, with D tentatively TRBD1 (6 bases). The CDR3 spans 17 residues. V lost 2 bases, J lost 2 bases, and 16 bases lay in between. The germline V gene has CDR1 SGHNT and CDR2 YYREEE (reference sequence).

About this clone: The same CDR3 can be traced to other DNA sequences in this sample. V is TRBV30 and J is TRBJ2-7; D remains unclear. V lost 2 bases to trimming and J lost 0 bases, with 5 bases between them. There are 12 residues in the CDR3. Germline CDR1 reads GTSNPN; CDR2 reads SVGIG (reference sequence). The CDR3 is CAWSPTSYEQYF. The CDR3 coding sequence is TGTGCCTGGAGTCCTACCTCCTACGAGCAGTACTTC.

Written as DNA, the CDR3 is TGCGCCAGCAGCCCCGATACCGGGGCCTCCTCTGGAAACACCATATATTTT. This encodes CASSPDTGASSGNTIYF. The gene calls are TRBV5-1 and TRBJ1-3; perhaps TRBD1 as D (5 bases). This CDR3 is 17 amino acids long. CDR1 SGHRS and CDR2 YFSETQ come from the germline V gene. The V end was cut by 4 bases, the J end by 0 bases, with 17 bases between.

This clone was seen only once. CDR3 sequence reads: CASSWTSGRRETQYF. CDR3 coding DNA: TGTGCCAGCAGCTGGACTAGCGGGAGGCGAGAGACCCAGTACTTC. The chain employs TRBV13 and TRBJ2-5; 14 nucleotides line up with TRBD2. The germline gives CDR1 PRHDT, CDR2 FYEKMQ (reference sequence). Trimming cost V 4 bases and J 4 bases; bases outside gene matches: 2. CDR3 length: 15 amino acids.

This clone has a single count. CDR3 sequence reads: CASSLSGGRALTGELFF. The CDR3 region has the DNA TGTGCCAGCAGCTTGTCGGGCGGGAGGGCCTTAACCGGGGAGCTGTTTTTT. The chain recombines TRBV5-6 with TRBJ2-2; TRBD2 agrees at 9 bases. The CDR3 length is 17 residues. The trim removed 1 base at V and 5 bases at J, leaving 9 bases unmatched. Germline V lookup: CDR1 SGHDT, CDR2 YYEEEE.

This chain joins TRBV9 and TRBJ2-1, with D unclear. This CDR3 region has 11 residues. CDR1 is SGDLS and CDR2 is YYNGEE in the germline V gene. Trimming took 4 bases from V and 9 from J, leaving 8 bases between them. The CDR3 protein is CASSSAIEQFF. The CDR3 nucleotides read TGTGCCAGCAGCAGCGCTATTGAGCAGTTCTTC.

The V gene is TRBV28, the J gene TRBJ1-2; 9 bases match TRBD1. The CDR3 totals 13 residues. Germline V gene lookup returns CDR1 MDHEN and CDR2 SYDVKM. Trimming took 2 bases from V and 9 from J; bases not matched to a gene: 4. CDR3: CASSLTDRGSYTF. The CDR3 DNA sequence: TGTGCCAGCAGTTTAACGGACAGGGGAAGCTACACCTTC.

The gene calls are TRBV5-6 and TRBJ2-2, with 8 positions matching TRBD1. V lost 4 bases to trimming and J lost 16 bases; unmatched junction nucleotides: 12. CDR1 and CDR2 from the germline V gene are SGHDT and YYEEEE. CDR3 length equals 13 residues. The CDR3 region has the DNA TGTGCCAGCAGCAAAGGGACAGGCCGCCGGTGGTTTTTT. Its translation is CASSKGTGRRWFF.

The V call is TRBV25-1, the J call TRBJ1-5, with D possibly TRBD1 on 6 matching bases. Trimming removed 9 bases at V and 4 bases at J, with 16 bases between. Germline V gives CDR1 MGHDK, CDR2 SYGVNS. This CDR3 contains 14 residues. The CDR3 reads CARHFDRLNQPQHF. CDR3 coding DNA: TGTGCCAGACATTTCGACAGGCTAAATCAGCCCCAGCATTTT.